The 26 T cell receptor beta chains presented below share a single source sample, sequenced in a study of blood T cell repertoires in COVID-19. Repertoires were generated with immunoSEQ multiplex PCR, while TCRdb's copy carries only in-frame clones and drops some. Here the sample spans 180,000 or so clones, roughly 83% being singletons. Sample: PBMCs or T cells enriched from blood (not recorded which). These receptors originate from a man between 40 and 49 years old with acute COVID-19.

V gene TRBV30 combines with J gene TRBJ2-2; 9 nucleotides match TRBD1. CDR1 and CDR2 from the germline V gene are GTSNPN and SVGIG (reference sequence). The CDR3 has 15 residues. V lost 2 bases to trimming and J lost 5 bases; unmatched junction nucleotides: 6. The CDR3 is CAWSIGQGPTGELFF. The DNA of the CDR3 is TGTGCCTGGAGTATAGGACAGGGGCCTACCGGGGAGCTGTTTTTT.

This rearrangement joins TRBV7-9 to TRBJ2-7, with TRBD2 matching over 12 bases. Germline lookup yields CDR1 SEHNR and CDR2 FQNEAQ (reference sequence). The V gene end was trimmed by 6 bases and the J gene end by 6 bases; junction bases not matched to a gene: 0. The CDR3 spans 12 residues. CDR3 sequence reads: CASRLAGGEQYF. The DNA for the CDR3 is TGTGCCAGCAGACTAGCGGGAGGCGAGCAGTACTTC.

This chain links TRBV27 with TRBJ2-7; 7 nucleotides match TRBD2. V shed 6 bases, J shed 4 bases, and the junction held 9 bases outside the gene matches. The CDR3 spans 14 residues. The germline V gene encodes CDR1 MNHEY and CDR2 SMNVEV (reference sequence). CDR3 sequence: CASRPGRGGYEQYF. In nucleotides, the CDR3 is TGTGCCAGCAGACCCGGAAGGGGAGGGTACGAGCAGTACTTC.

The chain carries TRBV2 and TRBJ2-1; D remains ambiguous. V gave up 8 bases and J gave up 15 bases, with 17 bases separating them. This CDR3 region has 11 residues. Germline CDR1 SNHLY, CDR2 FYNNEI. CDR3 loop: CASRLGGSWFF. DNA for the CDR3: TGTGCCAGCCGCCTCGGCGGTAGCTGGTTCTTC. Looking up the rest from reference TRBV2 and TRBJ2-1 gives the full variable domain: EPEVTQTPSHQVTQMGQEVILRCVPISNHLYFYWYRQILGQKVEFLVSFYNNEISEKSEIFDDQFSVERPDGSNFTLKIRSTKLEDSAMYFCASRLGGSWFFGPGTRLTVL.

This chain joins TRBV11-2 and TRBJ2-7, with 9 bases that match TRBD1. The ends lost 4 bases at V and 4 bases at J; junction bases unmatched: 11. Germline V gene sequence: CDR1 SGHAT, CDR2 FQNNGV. The CDR3 contains 16 residues. The CDR3 protein is CASSSYKGTGYYEQYF. The CDR3 DNA follows: TGTGCCAGCAGCTCTTATAAGGGGACAGGGTATTACGAGCAGTACTTC.

The genes are TRBV11-2 and TRBJ2-1; 10 nucleotides line up with TRBD2. The J segment lost 10 bases and the V segment lost 1 base, leaving 4 bases of the junction unmatched. Germline V gene lookup returns CDR1 SGHAT and CDR2 FQNNGV. The CDR3 runs to 14 residues. The CDR3: CASSLALAGAEQFF. CDR3 in DNA: TGTGCCAGCAGCTTAGCTCTAGCGGGGGCCGAGCAGTTCTTC.

Here the CDR3 reads CASSQPTGGHYEQYF. As DNA, the CDR3 is TGTGCCAGCAGCCAACCGACAGGGGGACATTACGAGCAGTACTTC. This rearrangement joins TRBV14 to TRBJ2-7, with 9 nucleotides matching TRBD1. Germline CDR1 is SGHDN and CDR2 is FVKESK. The CDR3 is 15 residues long. V dropped 2 bases and J dropped 4; count of bases not matched to a gene: 6.

This rearrangement joins TRBV13 to TRBJ1-4, with D possibly TRBD1 on 5 matching bases. V was shortened by 5 bases and J by 8 bases, with 15 bases between the two germline ends. This CDR3 is 14 amino acids long. From germline, CDR1 is PRHDT and CDR2 FYEKMQ (reference sequence). The CDR3 is CASSTTGGGEKLFF. In DNA, the CDR3 is TGTGCCAGCAGCACGACGGGGGGAGGGGAAAAACTGTTTTTT.

This chain connects TRBV9 to TRBJ1-5, with 8 bases matching TRBD1. Germline V gene lookup returns CDR1 SGDLS and CDR2 YYNGEE. Trimming removed 3 bases from V and 3 bases from J; junction bases left unmatched: 5. The CDR3 has 15 residues. As DNA, the CDR3 is TGTGCCAGCAGCGCGACAGGGGCAAACAATCAGCCCCAGCATTTT. This gives the protein CASSATGANNQPQHF.

The chain couples TRBV29-1 to TRBJ2-3; perhaps TRBD2 as D (6 bases). The CDR3 length is 14 residues. Germline loops: CDR1 SQVTM, CDR2 ANQGSEA. Trimming pared 4 bases from V and 3 bases from J, leaving 14 bases between. As DNA, the CDR3 is TGCAGCGTTGTATACGGGAGTCGTACAGATACGCAGTATTTT. Its translation is CSVVYGSRTDTQYF.

This clone is medium-sized in the sample. The rearrangement joins TRBV5-5 to TRBJ2-1; 8 nucleotides agree with TRBD1. The CDR3 runs to 12 residues. Germline V lookup: CDR1 SGHKS, CDR2 YYEKEE (reference sequence). V lost 3 bases to trimming and J lost 9 bases; unmatched junction nucleotides: 2. CDR3 protein: CASSWDRFEQFF. CDR3 DNA: TGTGCCAGCAGCTGGGACAGGTTTGAGCAGTTCTTC. Combining the CDR3 with reference TRBV5-5 and TRBJ2-1 gives the whole variable domain DAGVTQSPTHLIKTRGQQVTLRCSPISGHKSVSWYQQVLGQGPQFIFQYYEKEERGRGNFPDRFSARQFPNYSSELNVNALLLGDSALYLCASSWDRFEQFFGPGTRLTVL.

This clone was seen only a few times. The V and J genes are TRBV19 and TRBJ1-2; 8 nucleotides agree with TRBD1. The germline gives CDR1 LNHDA, CDR2 SQIVND (reference sequence). The CDR3 has 14 residues. Trimming removed 3 bases from V and 0 bases from J; junction bases left unmatched: 0. This CDR3 reads CASSMTGANYGYTF. The CDR3 DNA is TGTGCCAGTAGTATGACAGGGGCTAACTATGGCTACACCTTC.

The chain combines TRBV30 with TRBJ1-6, with a possible D match to TRBD1 (5 bases). CDR1 and CDR2 from the germline V gene are GTSNPN and SVGIG (reference sequence). V was clipped by 5 bases and J by 9 bases, with 20 bases between them. The CDR3 sequence is 15 residues long. CDR3 amino acids: CAWGRSGAWGSPLHF. In DNA, the CDR3 is TGTGCCTGGGGGCGGAGTGGGGCATGGGGTTCACCCCTCCACTTT.

The V gene is TRBV4-1, the J gene TRBJ1-2; D is undetermined. The CDR3 loop spans 13 amino acids. Per germline, CDR1 MGHRA and CDR2 YSYEKL. V was pared by 2 bases and J by 5 bases, with 9 bases between. The CDR3 DNA reads TGCGCCAGCAGCCAACTAGATTCTTATGGCTACACCTTC. Translation: CASSQLDSYGYTF.

The chain couples TRBV24-1 to TRBJ2-1; TRBD1 might be the D (6 bases). Germline lookup yields CDR1 KGHDR and CDR2 SFDVKD. Trimming took 4 bases from V and 0 from J, leaving 12 bases between them. This CDR3 is built from 16 residues. The CDR3 DNA reads as TGTGCCACCAGTGACCCCACAGGGAGCTCCTACAATGAGCAGTTCTTC. Its translation: CATSDPTGSSYNEQFF.

The sample holds one count of this clone. The chain recombines TRBV18 with TRBJ1-6; no firm D call. Trimming shortened V by 0 bases and J by 4 bases, and 7 bases separated the two germline ends. This CDR3 region has 15 residues. Germline loops: CDR1 KGHSH, CDR2 LQKENI. CDR3 loop: CASSPPRVYNSPLHF. The CDR3 nucleotides are TGTGCCAGCTCACCACCGCGGGTTTATAATTCACCCCTCCACTTT.

The rearrangement links TRBV4-3 to TRBJ2-1; TRBD2 is a possible D gene (6 bases). The V gene lost 4 bases and the J gene lost 4 bases, with 14 bases spanning the gap. Germline CDR1 LGHNA, CDR2 YSLEER. This CDR3 region has 15 residues. As DNA, the CDR3 is TGCGCCAGCAGCCGGCGGCGGGGCGGGTACAATGAGCAGTTCTTC. This gives the protein CASSRRRGGYNEQFF.

This chain joins TRBV2 and TRBJ1-2; D unresolved. This CDR3 region has 12 residues. With 8 bases removed from V and 8 bases from J, the gap between germline ends came to 15 bases. Per the germline V gene, CDR1 is SNHLY and CDR2 is FYNNEI. CDR3 residues: CASESGPRGYTF. The CDR3 nucleotides read TGTGCCAGCGAGAGCGGGCCGAGGGGCTACACCTTC.

The CDR3 loop reads CASSTPGRVDGYTF. The CDR3 nucleotides read TGTGCCAGCAGCACCCCGGGCAGGGTGGATGGCTACACCTTC. The chain is built from TRBV7-2 and TRBJ1-2; maybe TRBD1 (5 bases). CDR1 SGHTA and CDR2 FQGNSA come from the germline V gene. Trimming stripped 5 bases from V and 6 bases from J, with 16 bases between. The CDR3 contains 14 residues.

The chain has TRBV9 and TRBJ2-2; 8 bases match TRBD1. Germline CDR1 SGDLS, CDR2 YYNGEE. CDR3 length equals 17 residues. With V trimmed by 6 bases and J by 5 bases, 15 bases remained unmatched. CDR3 amino acids: CASTRGQGAGWTGELFF. The CDR3 region has the DNA TGTGCCAGCACTCGGGGGCAGGGGGCCGGGTGGACCGGGGAGCTGTTTTTT.

The V and J genes are TRBV4-1 and TRBJ1-2; D possibly corresponds to TRBD1 (5 bases). CDR1 is MGHRA and CDR2 is YSYEKL in the germline V gene. The CDR3 covers 13 residues. V lost 3 bases to trimming and J lost 12 bases, with 17 bases between them. CDR3 nucleotide sequence: TGCGCCAGCAGCCAGGATACCGGGACTCCTCACACCTTC. Protein product: CASSQDTGTPHTF.

CDR3 nucleotide sequence: TGTGCCAGCAGCCGCCGGGAGGGCCGAAATGAGCAGTTCTTC. It encodes CASSRREGRNEQFF. The J gene is TRBJ2-1, the V gene TRBV3-1 (or the pseudogene TRBV3-2), with 8 bases lining up with TRBD2. Germline CDR1 LGHDT, CDR2 YNNKEL (reference sequence). Losses at the gene ends were 4 bases for V and 7 bases for J; bases not matched to a gene: 6. The CDR3 consists of 14 residues.

The chain links TRBV6-1 to TRBJ2-7; D is undetermined. V dropped 1 base and J dropped 2 bases, with 12 bases sitting between them. Germline lookup yields CDR1 MNHNS and CDR2 SASEGT. The CDR3 runs to 15 residues. CDR3: CASSEGPGPAYEQYF. The CDR3 DNA follows: TGTGCCAGCAGTGAAGGCCCAGGCCCTGCCTACGAGCAGTACTTC.

The gene calls are TRBV4-2 and TRBJ2-3; 11 bases map to TRBD1. Trimming removed 4 bases from V and 3 bases from J; junction bases left unmatched: 6. This CDR3 has 16 residues. Germline V gene sequence: CDR1 LGHNA, CDR2 YNFKEQ. The CDR3 sequence: CASSLRGQGGTDTQYF. DNA of the CDR3: TGTGCCAGCAGCCTACGGGGACAGGGGGGGACAGATACGCAGTATTTT.

This clone was observed a few times. The chain employs TRBV2 and TRBJ2-1; 9 bases agree with TRBD1. In germline, CDR1 is SNHLY, CDR2 FYNNEI. This CDR3 comprises 16 residues. V lost 5 bases to trimming and J lost 6 bases; unmatched junction nucleotides: 11. This CDR3 is CASSSGTGTGRNEQFF. Written as DNA, the CDR3 is TGTGCCAGCAGTTCCGGAACCGGGACAGGGCGCAATGAGCAGTTCTTC.

The chain is built from TRBV6-4 and TRBJ2-1, with D perhaps TRBD1 (8 bases). Germline lookup yields CDR1 MRHNA and CDR2 SNTAGT. The CDR3 has 15 residues. Trimming shortened V by 5 bases and J by 4 bases, and 15 bases separated the two germline ends. In DNA form, the CDR3 reads TGTGCCAGCAGTCCACAGGGGGGGGTTTACAATGAGCAGTTCTTC. Translated, it gives CASSPQGGVYNEQFF.